The present entry profiles one T cell receptor (beta chain) with its context. The record originates from a study of blood T cell repertoires in COVID-19. Produced via immunoSEQ multiplex PCR; TCRdb's table is partial and in-frame only. The data show about 220,000 clones, 80% to 90% seen once. Germline CDR1 reads SGHDN; CDR2 reads FVKESK. The V and J ends lost 1 base and 1 base respectively, with 4 bases between them. The CDR3 consists of 13 residues. The study recruited people aged roughly 18 to 100 years across more than 20 US areas. What was sequenced was PBMCs or T cells enriched from blood (not recorded which). The chain links TRBV14 to TRBJ1-1, with unresolved D. This receptor was obtained from a woman aged 18-29 years in a cohort exposed to, infected with or recovered from COVID-19 (not recorded which). CDR3 DNA: TGTGCCAGCAGCCAAGGAGAGAACACTGAAGCTTTCTTT. This gives the protein CASSQGENTEAFF.